Below, 22 T cell receptor beta chains from the same sample are listed, as sequenced in a study of vaccination and CD4 T cells after COVID-19. Their recognized antigens are unknown. Described treatment: approximately nine-day PBMC culture with coronavirus spike peptide pools or control peptides (ViraFEST assay). Scientists ran DNA taken from cultured CD4+ T cells through the Oncomine TCR Beta short-read assay for sequencing. TCRdb reanalysed the PCR reads using MiXCR and keeps one entry per CDR3 protein. The sample carries thousands of distinct CDR3 sequences, about 66% recorded once. Sequencing was performed on CD4+ T cells from blood, cultured in vitro. Receptors originate from a human donor who had recovered from COVID-19.

This clonotype appeared a few times. The rearrangement links TRBV20-1 to TRBJ1-2; D remains ambiguous. CDR3 length: 12 amino acids. Germline V lookup: CDR1 DFQATT, CDR2 SNEGSKA (reference sequence). V lost 3 bases and J lost 4, with 9 bases in between. The CDR3 coding sequence is TGCAGTGCTAGTAGGGCAGCCTATGGCTACACCTTC. It is translated as CSASRAAYGYTF.

This clonotype was counted a few times. This chain uses TRBV6-2 or TRBV6-3 with TRBJ1-2, with D uncertain. The CDR3 extends over 14 amino acids. V lost 0 bases and J lost 7, with 12 bases in between. The germline V gene has CDR1 MNHEY and CDR2 SVGEGT. The CDR3: CASSYSTGVGGYTF. CDR3 DNA: TGTGCCAGCAGTTACTCGACCGGAGTCGGTGGCTACACCTTC.

The rearrangement joins TRBV27 to TRBJ2-7, with a possible D match to TRBD1 (6 bases). In germline, CDR1 is MNHEY, CDR2 SMNVEV (reference sequence). The V gene lost 5 bases and the J gene lost 7 bases, with 24 bases spanning the gap. The CDR3 runs 16 residues. CDR3: CASSELMVRGHAEQYF. CDR3 bases: TGTGCCAGCAGTGAGTTAATGGTACGGGGACACGCAGAGCAGTACTTC.

The rearrangement links TRBV10-3 to TRBJ1-2; D may be TRBD1 (5 bases). CDR3 length: 16 residues. Germline CDR1 ENHRY, CDR2 SYGVKD. V was cut by 3 bases and J by 4 bases, with 18 bases left in between. In DNA, the CDR3 is TGTGCCATCAGTGATAGTAAGGGGCGGACCGTCTATGGCTACACCTTC. Its translation is CAISDSKGRTVYGYTF.

The chain carries TRBV7-2 and TRBJ2-7; D not certain. Trimming left V 7 bases short and J 5 bases short, with 12 bases between. This CDR3 is 12 amino acids long. CDR1 SGHTA and CDR2 FQGNSA come from the germline V gene. CDR3 protein: CASNKGTDEQYF. The DNA for the CDR3 is TGTGCCAGCAATAAGGGTACAGACGAGCAGTACTTC.

CDR3 sequence reads: CSAPPLLVGTDTQYF. CDR3 in DNA: TGCAGTGCCCCCCCCCTACTAGTGGGGACAGATACGCAGTATTTT. This rearrangement joins TRBV20-1 to TRBJ2-3, with a possible D match to TRBD2 (5 bases). This CDR3 contains 15 residues. CDR1 DFQATT and CDR2 SNEGSKA come from the germline V gene (reference sequence). The V end was cut by 6 bases, the J end by 3 bases, with 19 bases between.

The rearrangement uses TRBV4-3 and TRBJ2-3; no definite D call. Germline lookup yields CDR1 LGHNA and CDR2 YSLEER. CDR3 length equals 16 residues. V was shortened by 4 bases and J by 4 bases, with 18 bases between the two germline ends. CDR3 protein: CASSRVRQNDADTQYF. In DNA, the CDR3 is TGCGCCAGCAGCCGGGTAAGGCAGAATGATGCAGATACGCAGTATTTT.

The rearrangement joins TRBV24-1 to TRBJ1-2; no firm D call. The V gene lost 0 bases and the J gene lost 8 bases, with 9 bases spanning the gap. This CDR3 comprises 13 residues. The germline V gene encodes CDR1 KGHDR and CDR2 SFDVKD. The CDR3 sequence is CATSDLGGIGYTF. The CDR3 coding sequence is TGTGCCACCAGTGATTTGGGTGGGATAGGCTACACCTTC.

This clonotype is medium-sized within its sample. This chain connects TRBV20-1 to TRBJ2-5, with unresolved D. CDR3 length: 15 residues. Germline V lookup: CDR1 DFQATT, CDR2 SNEGSKA (reference sequence). V lost 0 bases, J lost 1 base, and 12 bases lay in between. The CDR3 sequence: CSARDTARIQETQYF. CDR3 bases: TGCAGTGCTAGAGATACTGCCAGGATCCAAGAGACCCAGTACTTC.

The rearrangement links TRBV19 to TRBJ1-5; D remains unclear. The V and J ends lost 1 base and 5 bases respectively, with 9 bases between them. CDR3 length: 14 amino acids. Germline V lookup: CDR1 LNHDA, CDR2 SQIVND (reference sequence). CDR3 sequence: CASSIVGRDQPQHF. The CDR3 DNA reads as TGTGCCAGTAGTATAGTTGGGAGAGATCAGCCCCAGCATTTT.

The chain has TRBV19 and TRBJ1-2; TRBD1 aligns across 11 bases. Trimming cost V 6 bases and J 4 bases; bases outside gene matches: 7. The V gene's germline CDR1 is LNHDA and CDR2 SQIVND (reference sequence). The CDR3 loop spans 15 amino acids. CDR3 DNA: TGTGCCAGTAGCCACCGGGACAGGGGGGTCTATGGCTACACCTTC. Translated, it gives CASSHRDRGVYGYTF.

The V gene is TRBV24-1, the J gene TRBJ1-2, with D uncertain. Trimming left V 1 base short and J 1 base short, with 12 bases between. Per germline, CDR1 KGHDR and CDR2 SFDVKD. This CDR3 is built from 16 residues. The CDR3 nucleotides read TGTGCCACCAGTGATTTAGATCGGCGGAGTAACTATGGCTACACCTTC. Protein sequence: CATSDLDRRSNYGYTF.

A few counts support this clonotype. The chain is built from TRBV24-1 and TRBJ1-2; D is uncertain. V was clipped by 4 bases and J by 7 bases, with 15 bases between them. This CDR3 region has 14 residues. Germline CDR1 is KGHDR and CDR2 is SFDVKD. This CDR3 reads CATSDMRAGAGYTF. DNA for the CDR3: TGTGCCACCAGTGACATGAGGGCAGGCGCTGGCTACACCTTC.

V gene TRBV6-5 combines with J gene TRBJ1-1, with D uncertain. Per the germline V gene, CDR1 is MNHEY and CDR2 is SVGAGI. The CDR3 runs 13 residues. V lost 0 bases, J lost 1 base, and 3 bases lay in between. The chain's CDR3 is CASSYSSNTEAFF. The DNA of the CDR3 is TGTGCCAGCAGTTACTCTTCGAACACTGAAGCTTTCTTT.

Points on this clonotype: One end of the junction is discordant with germline, which a read error may explain. For the CDR3, the DNA is TGTGCCAGCAGTGAATTAACGTCTACCACCCACTTC. This encodes CASSELTSTTHF. The chain couples TRBV6-1 to TRBJ2-7, with D hard to call. Germline CDR1 is MNHNS and CDR2 is SASEGT. The CDR3 runs to 12 residues.

The CDR3 region is CSARRTTVSTDTQYF. The CDR3 DNA reads TGCAGTGCTAGACGGACTACCGTGAGCACAGATACGCAGTATTTT. The chain links TRBV20-1 to TRBJ2-3, with D possibly TRBD2 on 6 matching bases. This CDR3 is 15 amino acids long. CDR1 is DFQATT and CDR2 is SNEGSKA in the germline V gene (reference sequence). With 2 bases removed from V and 0 bases from J, the gap between germline ends came to 12 bases.

The chain employs TRBV6-5 and TRBJ1-2; D unclear. CDR3 length: 12 residues. V lost 0 bases to trimming and J lost 2 bases, with 1 base between them. Germline V gives CDR1 MNHEY, CDR2 SVGAGI. The CDR3: CASSYSNYGYTF. CDR3 nucleotides: TGTGCCAGCAGTTACTCGAACTATGGCTACACCTTC.

This clonotype has just a few counts. This chain connects TRBV20-1 to TRBJ1-1; TRBD1 might be the D (5 bases). Germline V CDR1 and CDR2: DFQATT, SNEGSKA (reference sequence). CDR3 size: 12 residues. The ends were cut back, 3 bases at V and 6 bases at J, with 11 bases in the middle. The CDR3 DNA reads TGCAGTGCTAGTGGGGGGGATGCTGAAGCTTTCTTT. Protein sequence: CSASGGDAEAFF.

This clonotype was detected only a few times. The chain uses TRBV10-3 and TRBJ1-1, with 7 bases aligning to TRBD1. The CDR3 runs 13 residues. V lost 5 bases and J lost 1; bases outside the gene matches: 1. Looked up from germline, CDR1 is ENHRY and CDR2 is SYGVKD. DNA for the CDR3: TGTGCCATCAGTAGACAGGGGAACACTGAAGCTTTCTTT. This gives the protein CAISRQGNTEAFF.

The chain links TRBV10-3 to TRBJ2-2; D remains ambiguous. The germline gives CDR1 ENHRY, CDR2 SYGVKD. V lost 0 bases and J 7 bases, leaving 3 bases between the germline ends. This CDR3 contains 12 residues. CDR3 residues: CAISESNGELFF. CDR3 in DNA: TGTGCCATCAGTGAGTCGAACGGGGAGCTGTTTTTT.

V and J are TRBV7-8 and TRBJ2-7; TRBD1 aligns across 8 bases. The V segment lost 5 bases and the J segment 3 bases; nucleotides outside the gene matches: 6. CDR1 and CDR2 from the germline V gene are SGHVS and FQNEAQ. The CDR3 has 14 residues. The CDR3 reads CASSRTGPSYEQYF. CDR3 in DNA: TGTGCCAGCAGCCGGACAGGGCCGAGCTACGAGCAGTACTTC.

V is TRBV7-9 and J is TRBJ2-7, with 10 bases aligning to TRBD2. J gave up 2 bases and V 4 bases, and 2 bases lay outside the gene matches. Germline V gene sequence: CDR1 SEHNR, CDR2 FQNEAQ (reference sequence). The length of the CDR3 is 14 residues. The CDR3 bases are TGTGCCAGCAGCTCTAGCGGGAGTACCTACGAGCAGTACTTC. Translated, it gives CASSSSGSTYEQYF.